This note documents a single TCR beta chain sequence. 13 Jbeta primers and 60 Vbeta primers were used for the PCR. TCRdb's table, derived via immunoSEQ multiplex PCR, lists solely in-frame clones and lacks some. The data contain more than 150,000 clones, roughly four fifths of them singletons. This sample stems from a study of cytomegalovirus exposure and HLA in healthy donors. Per the germline V gene, CDR1 is LNHDA and CDR2 is SQIVND (reference sequence). The CDR3 has 16 residues. V lost 5 bases and J lost 2; bases outside the gene matches: 8. The V and J genes are TRBV19 and TRBJ2-5, with 10 nucleotides matching TRBD1. Material for sequencing was PBMCs. This receptor was identified in a man aged 50 or older in good health and CMV-seronegative. CDR3 coding DNA: TGTGCCAGTAGTCCCGGGACAGGGGCAGAACAAGAGACCCAGTACTTC. Translation gives CASSPGTGAEQETQYF. Full variable domain (outside the CDR3, taken from reference TRBV19 and TRBJ2-5): DGGITQSPKYLFRKEGQNVTLSCEQNLNHDAMYWYRQDPGQGLRLIYYSQIVNDFQKGDIAEGYSVSREKKESFPLTVTSAQKNPTAFYLCASSPGTGAEQETQYFGPGTRLLVL.